The TCR beta chain described here comes from a study of blood T cell repertoires in COVID-19. Sequenced by immunoSEQ multiplex PCR; TCRdb stores in-frame clones only, minus some. Here the sample spans about 410,000 clones, 90% being singletons. Cohort 3 recovery required two negative PCRs, clearance, or symptom resolution. V lost 7 bases and J 4 bases, leaving 15 bases between the germline ends. CDR1 is SGHTA and CDR2 is FQGTGA in the germline V gene. This CDR3 spans 14 amino acids. The rearrangement uses TRBV7-3 and TRBJ2-3, with D possibly being TRBD2 (5 bases). Sequenced: PBMCs or T cells enriched from blood (not recorded which). This sequence was found in a man between 18 and 29 years old who had recovered from COVID-19. CDR3 protein: CASKLSSAADTQYF. In DNA, the CDR3 is TGTGCCAGCAAACTTAGTAGCGCCGCAGATACGCAGTATTTT.